Reported below is one T cell receptor (beta chain). Its antigen is not identified. The data are from a study of T cell responses to AZD1222 COVID-19 vaccine. Whole-study results and caveats: Baseline antibody screening turned up just six seropositive AZD1222 recipients.

The CDR3 sequence is 14 residues long. The ends lost 3 bases at V and 7 bases at J; junction bases unmatched: 5. From germline, CDR1 is SEHNR and CDR2 FQNEAQ (reference sequence). Method: immunoSEQ multiplex PCR; TCRdb's copy keeps in-frame clones and lacks some. The sample holds 120,000 or so clones, 89% seen once. The gene calls are TRBV7-9 and TRBJ1-3; 8 bases are shared with TRBD1. The specimen was peripheral blood, collected on day 0 of AZD1222 vaccination. This clonotype was sampled from an adult in good health. CDR3: CASSLADRVNTIYF. Here the CDR3 DNA reads TGTGCCAGCAGCTTGGCGGACAGGGTGAACACCATATATTTT. Full variable domain (rest looked up from reference TRBV7-9 and TRBJ1-3): DTGVSQNPRHKITKRGQNVTFRCDPISEHNRLYWYRQTLGQGPEFLTYFQNEAQLEKSRLLSDRFSAERPKGSFSTLEIQRTEQGDSAMYLCASSLADRVNTIYFGEGSWLTVV.